This TCR beta chain was sequenced in a study of Ad26.COV2.S vaccination and SARS-CoV-2 variants. Study-wide context: Intramuscularly, Ad26.COV2.S was given either once or twice, 56 days apart.

As for this clone: No antigen is known for it.

General study results and limits: The authors reported substantial breadth in spike-specific CD8+ and CD4+ T cell responses after vaccination.

Here immunoSEQ multiplex PCR was the method, and the copy in TCRdb shows in-frame clones only, minus some. This table has about 330,000 clones, almost 90% appearing once. Treatment in this sample: over 15 received Ad26.COV2.S at low or high dose, single or two shots; about 5 received placebo; per-sample allocation not given. Samples were taken on day 63 after the first vaccine or placebo injection. Germline V gene lookup returns CDR1 SEHNR and CDR2 FQNEAQ (reference sequence). Trimming took 3 bases from V and 4 from J, leaving 16 bases between them. The CDR3 spans 16 residues. This sequence originates from a person between 18 and 65 years old who received the Ad26.COV2.S COVID-19 vaccine or a placebo. The sample consisted of peripheral blood, taken in a trial of Ad26.COV2.S vaccine versus placebo. The rearrangement links TRBV7-9 to TRBJ1-5, with a possible D match to TRBD1 (6 bases). Here the CDR3 reads CASSLDSWTENQPQHF. The CDR3 DNA is TGTGCCAGCAGCTTGGATTCTTGGACAGAGAATCAGCCCCAGCATTTT.